This T cell receptor (beta chain) was observed in a study of blood T cells in healthy people across ages. General study results and limits: Correlation between TCR beta diversity and naive T cell percentage was strong. Unknown CMV status may confound age-related changes in expanded clones.

In the case of this clonotype: Antigen: not known.

Drawn from each donor were 9 to 10 milliliters of peripheral blood. Every sample had a minimum of 6.5 million PBMCs isolated. Sample-barcoded 5' priming and a J-beta primer mix drove a second PCR of roughly 6 to 12 cycles. Each CDR3 protein gets one entry after TCRdb re-called the 5' RACE reads with MiXCR. The table includes roughly 700,000 distinct CDR3 sequences, 45% to 50% detected once. The germline V and J ends were trimmed by 8 bases and 1 base, with 12 bases remaining between them. The length of the CDR3 is 14 residues. The TCR sequence derives from a woman aged 55-75 years in good health. The chain links TRBV12-3 or TRBV12-4 to TRBJ2-1; perhaps D is TRBD1 or TRBD2 (5 bases each). The specimen was blood. The CDR3 nucleotides are TGTGCCAGCTGCGAGGGGCAGTCCTACAATGAGCAGTTCTTC. It encodes CASCEGQSYNEQFF.